In this sample, the clone carrying this T cell receptor (beta chain) turned up many times. The antigen is undetermined. This sample stems from a study of molecular identifiers for immune sequencing clone quantification. Overall study findings and caveats: Spiked Jurkat TCR RNA equivalent to one cell reportedly surfaced among 900,000 to 1,000,000 naive cells.

Library preparation followed earlier protocols using designated TCR primers. One entry per CDR3 protein results from TCRdb running MiXCR on the PCR reads. The data show 460,000 or so distinct CDR3 sequences, around a fifth seen once. This clonotype was sampled from a human donor in good health. Some libraries in this study had Jurkat cell RNA spiked in. The source material was naive CD8+ T cells from blood, with Jurkat cell RNA spiked in. Subset given: FACS-sorted CD8+CD4-CCR7+CD45RA+ naive T cells.

CDR3 DNA sequence: TGCGCCAGCAGCCAAGACTACAGTCTAGGAACCGGGGAGCTGTTTTTT. Its protein product is CASSQDYSLGTGELFF. V gene TRBV4-3 combines with J gene TRBJ2-2; no clear D. This CDR3 is built from 16 residues. The V gene's germline CDR1 is LGHNA and CDR2 YSLEER. Trimming took 0 bases from V and 5 from J, leaving 13 bases between them.